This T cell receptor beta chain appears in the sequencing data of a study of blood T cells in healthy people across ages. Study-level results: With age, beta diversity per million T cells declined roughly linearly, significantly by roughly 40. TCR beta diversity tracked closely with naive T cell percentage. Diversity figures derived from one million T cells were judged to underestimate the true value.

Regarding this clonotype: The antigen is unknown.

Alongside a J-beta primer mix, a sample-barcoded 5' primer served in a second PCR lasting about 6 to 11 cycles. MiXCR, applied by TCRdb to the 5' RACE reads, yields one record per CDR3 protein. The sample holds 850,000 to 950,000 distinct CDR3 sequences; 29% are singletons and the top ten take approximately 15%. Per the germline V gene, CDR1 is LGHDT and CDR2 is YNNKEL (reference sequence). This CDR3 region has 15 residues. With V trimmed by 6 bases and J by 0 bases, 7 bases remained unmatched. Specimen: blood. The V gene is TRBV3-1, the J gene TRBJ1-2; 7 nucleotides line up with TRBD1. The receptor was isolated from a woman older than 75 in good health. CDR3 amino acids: CASSRRQGSNYGYTF. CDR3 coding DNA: TGTGCCAGCAGTCGTAGACAGGGTTCTAACTATGGCTACACCTTC. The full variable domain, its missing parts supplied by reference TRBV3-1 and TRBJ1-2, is DTAVSQTPKYLVTQMGNDKSIKCEQNLGHDTMYWYKQDSKKFLKIMFSYNNKELIINETVPNRFSPKSPDKAHLNLHINSLELGDSAVYFCASSRRQGSNYGYTFGSGTRLTVV.